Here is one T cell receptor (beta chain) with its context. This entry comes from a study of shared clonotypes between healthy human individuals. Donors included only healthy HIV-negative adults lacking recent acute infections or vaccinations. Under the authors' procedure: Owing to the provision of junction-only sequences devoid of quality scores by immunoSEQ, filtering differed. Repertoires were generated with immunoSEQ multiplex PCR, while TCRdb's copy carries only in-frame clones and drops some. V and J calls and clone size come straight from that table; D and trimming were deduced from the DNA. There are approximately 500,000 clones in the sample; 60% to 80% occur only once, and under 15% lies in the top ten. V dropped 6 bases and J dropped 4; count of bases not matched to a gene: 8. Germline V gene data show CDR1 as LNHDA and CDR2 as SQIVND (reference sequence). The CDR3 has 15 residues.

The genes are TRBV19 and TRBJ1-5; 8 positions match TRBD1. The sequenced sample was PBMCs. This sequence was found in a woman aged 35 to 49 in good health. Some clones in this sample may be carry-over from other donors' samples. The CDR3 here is CASRSTGALNQPQHF. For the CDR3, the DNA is TGTGCCAGTAGGTCGACAGGGGCACTAAATCAGCCCCAGCATTTT.